The clone carrying this T cell receptor beta chain was detected only a few times. The source of the sample is a study of early T cells in non-severe SARS-CoV-2 infection. TCRdb redid the calling of the 5' RACE reads with MiXCR, one entry per CDR3 protein. This sample carries some 80,000 distinct CDR3 sequences, roughly 13% of them seen once, and the ten largest clones take roughly 1.4%. The CDR3 contains 14 residues. Germline V CDR1 and CDR2: SEHNR, FQNEAQ (reference sequence). Trimming left V 1 base short and J 7 bases short, with 14 bases between. The TCR was taken from an adult who was a healthcare worker with PCR-confirmed SARS-CoV-2 infection or an uninfected control (not recorded which). This sequence joins TRBV7-9 and TRBJ2-7; D not resolved. Sequencing was carried out using whole blood. The CDR3, as DNA: TGTGCCAGCAGCTTAGGGACGGACCTACGAGAGCAGTACTTC. Translation: CASSLGTDLREQYF. Filled out from reference TRBV7-9 and TRBJ2-7, the complete variable domain reads DTGVSQNPRHKITKRGQNVTFRCDPISEHNRLYWYRQTLGQGPEFLTYFQNEAQLEKSRLLSDRFSAERPKGSFSTLEIQRTEQGDSAMYLCASSLGTDLREQYFGPGTRLTVT.